This TCR beta chain was recorded in a study of PD-1 blockade in classical Hodgkin lymphoma. This CDR3 has 14 amino acids. Per the germline V gene, CDR1 is SGHNT and CDR2 is YYREEE (reference sequence). Trimming cost V 4 bases and J 5 bases, with 14 bases left between them. Concerning this clone: Its cognate antigen is unknown.

The method was immunoSEQ multiplex PCR; TCRdb's version includes in-frame clones alone and lacks a portion of them. There are over 50,000 clones in the sample; approximately 86% occur only once, and approximately 7% lies in the top ten. Study-level results: Complete responders possessed baseline diversity comparable to newly diagnosed patients. The authors have not defined what causes the repertoire differences, possibly disease activity or prior therapy. With CD4+ cells, TCR diversity rose significantly by C4D1, but not with CD8+ cells.

Described time point: cycle 4 day 1 (C4D1), after 5 to 7 weeks of nivolumab. Relapse was seen in all patients after autologous stem cell transplantation, and brentuximab vedotin exposure was variable. The receptor comes from a human donor with classical Hodgkin lymphoma. Sequenced material: peripheral blood mononuclear cells (PBMCs), taken before the fourth cycle of nivolumab. The chain combines TRBV5-4 with TRBJ2-3, with D possibly matching TRBD2 (6 bases). The CDR3 region has the DNA TGTGCCAGCAGCCTCTTCGGGCGGGGAGATACGCAGTATTTT. It codes for CASSLFGRGDTQYF. Using reference TRBV5-4 and TRBJ2-3 for the parts outside the CDR3, the full variable domain is ETGVTQSPTHLIKTRGQQVTLRCSSQSGHNTVSWYQQALGQGPQFIFQYYREEENGRGNFPPRFSGLQFPNYSSELNVNALELDDSALYLCASSLFGRGDTQYFGPGTRLTVL.